The following is a TCR beta chain sequence with its context. The data are from a study of identical twins. The cDNA had a unique molecular identifier and a template-switch universal primer site. TCRdb redid the calling of the 5' RACE reads with MiXCR, one entry per CDR3 protein. The sample contains around 1.7 million distinct CDR3 sequences, 25% to 35% of which appear only once. This CDR3 contains 14 residues. Looked up from germline, CDR1 is SGHTA and CDR2 is FQGNSA. The germline V and J ends were trimmed by 3 bases and 8 bases, with 13 bases remaining between them. The specimen sequenced was cord blood. The source of this sequence is a newborn girl in good health. The chain combines TRBV7-2 with TRBJ1-4; D ambiguous. The DNA for the CDR3 is TGTGCCAGCAGCTTCCGGGTGGGAGGGGAAAAACTGTTTTTT. Amino acid sequence: CASSFRVGGEKLFF.